A single count supports the clone carrying this TCR beta chain. Sequencing relied on a cDNA template that was reverse transcribed from extracted RNA. Using immunoSEQ multiplex PCR, the repertoire was profiled, and TCRdb retains in-frame clones only, with some absent. The sample consists of 130,000 to 150,000 clones, around 47% of them appearing once. Obtained from alopecia areata patients were lesional scalp punch biopsies along with peripheral blood. These data originate in a study of CD8+ T cells in alopecia areata. Turning to the study itself: At a dose of 5 to 10 mg twice daily, oral tofacitinib was given to treated patients.

Germline V gene sequence: CDR1 SNHLY, CDR2 FYNNEI. Trimming pared 7 bases from V and 2 bases from J, leaving 11 bases between. This CDR3 spans 13 amino acids. The chain has TRBV2 and TRBJ2-5; D is perhaps TRBD1 (6 bases). This clonotype originated in a human donor with alopecia areata. The sample consisted of CD4+ T cells sorted from blood. The chain's CDR3 is CASTRQEQETQYF. The CDR3 DNA sequence: TGTGCCAGCACCCGACAGGAGCAAGAGACCCAGTACTTC.